The clone carrying this T cell receptor beta chain was seen just once. Per the study methods: Cell counts per sample came from amplifying reference gene primers. Assay: immunoSEQ multiplex PCR; the TCRdb copy retains only in-frame clones and omits some. The V and J calls and the clone size are those of that table, but D and trimming were determined from the DNA. The data show about 230,000 clones, with 83% seen just once and 7.4% held by the top ten. After removal of 4 bases from V and 11 bases from J, the junction contained 8 bases not matched to a gene. Per the germline V gene, CDR1 is LGHNA and CDR2 is YNFKEQ. The CDR3 sequence is 13 residues long. These data belong to a study of blood T cell repertoires in COVID-19. Study information: The United States, Italy and Spain provided the acute and convalescent COVID-19 samples. From T cells, B-cell-depleted T cells, or PBMCs came the material, which was cDNA or gDNA.

The rearrangement uses TRBV4-2 and TRBJ1-5, with 7 bases lining up with TRBD1. This clonotype was obtained from a woman aged 50 to 60 with acute or convalescent COVID-19. The sequencing sample was made of peripheral blood. CDR3 in amino acids: CASSPSTGQSQHF. Here the CDR3 DNA reads TGTGCCAGCAGCCCTTCGACAGGGCAATCCCAGCATTTT.